The entry that follows covers one T cell receptor (beta chain) sequence. As yet, its antigen is unknown. This record comes from a study of CD8 T cells in Susac syndrome. Sequencing of TCR beta covered CD8+ and CD4+ T cells obtained from blood. The V gene's germline CDR1 is DFQATT and CDR2 SNEGSKA (reference sequence). With 0 bases removed from V and 0 bases from J, the gap between germline ends came to 10 bases. The CDR3 runs 15 residues. Whole-study findings and limits: The study conceded that relatively few individuals underwent its TCR sequencing and HLA analysis.

An input of 0.5 to 1 ug of RNA was subjected to reverse transcription using random hexamers. The amplification used immunoSEQ multiplex PCR on TCR beta CDR3; it spanned 54 Vbeta and 13 Jbeta. TCRdb reanalysed the immunoSEQ multiplex PCR reads using MiXCR and keeps one entry per CDR3 protein. Of about 140,000 distinct CDR3 sequences detected, approximately 95% appear once; the ten largest clones hold around 0.12%. Sequenced: CD4+ T cells from PBMCs. The receptor was derived from a human donor with multiple sclerosis. The chain links TRBV20-1 to TRBJ2-3, with D possibly matching TRBD2 (5 bases). The CDR3 region has the DNA TGCAGTGCTAGAGATCAGCAGCGGAGCACAGATACGCAGTATTTT. Translating it yields CSARDQQRSTDTQYF.